This is a list of T cell receptor beta chains from one sample in a study of Ad26.COV2.S vaccination and SARS-CoV-2 variants. The protocol was immunoSEQ multiplex PCR, while the TCRdb copy is restricted to in-frame clones and leaves out a portion. The sample shows 440,000 or so clones, less than 95% of them seen only once. The source material was peripheral blood, sampled in a trial of Ad26.COV2.S vaccine versus placebo. These receptors were obtained from a person between 18 and 60 years old who received the Ad26.COV2.S COVID-19 vaccine or a placebo. Each CDR3 is given with its conserved first and last residue. A D gene is named only where the DNA matches it firmly. Part of the rows lack a size; the others show once, few, many or a class for expanded clones.

TRBD1	13	TRBJ1-2	TRBV29-1	NA	TGCAGCGGGGGGACAGAAGCTAACTATGGCTACACCTTC	CSGGTEANYGYTF
NA	13	TRBJ1-5	TRBV15	once	TGTGCCACCAGCAGTCCAGGGACTCAGCCCCAGCATTTT	CATSSPGTQPQHF
NA	15	TRBJ2-4	TRBV19	NA	TGTGCCAGTAGTATAGGGGGGCAAGGCAAAAACATTCAGTACTTC	CASSIGGQGKNIQYF
TRBD2	15	TRBJ2-3	TRBV5-4	once	TGTGCCAGCAGCCCCGGACTAGCGGGGACAGATACGCAGTATTTT	CASSPGLAGTDTQYF
NA	15	TRBJ1-5	TRBV14	NA	TGTGCCAGCAGCCAGGCAACAGGGTTGGATCAGCCCCAGCATTTT	CASSQATGLDQPQHF
TRBD1	16	TRBJ1-5	TRBV19	NA	TGTGCCAGTAGTAAGCCGGGACAGGGAAACAATCAGCCCCAGCATTTT	CASSKPGQGNNQPQHF
NA	15	TRBJ2-7	TRBV5-6	NA	TGTGCCAGCAGCTCTCCTCGGGAATCCTCCTACGAGCAGTACTTC	CASSSPRESSYEQYF
TRBD1	13	TRBJ2-7	TRBV6-2/TRBV6-3	NA	TGTGCCAGCAGTAGGGGACAGCCATACGAGCAGTACTTC	CASSRGQPYEQYF
TRBD2	18	TRBJ2-1	TRBV5-4	NA	TGTGCCAGCAGCTTTGGGGGGATTAGCGGGAGAGCGGACAATGAGCAGTTCTTC	CASSFGGISGRADNEQFF
TRBD1	19	TRBJ2-6	TRBV2	NA	TGTGCCAGCAGTGGAGAGGACAGGGGGGAGGACTCTGGGGCCAACGTCCTGACTTTC	CASSGEDRGEDSGANVLTF
NA	14	TRBJ1-1	TRBV9	NA	TGTGCCAGCAGCGCCAAGGGACAGAACACTGAAGCTTTCTTT	CASSAKGQNTEAFF
NA	14	TRBJ2-2	TRBV7-3	NA	TGTGCCAGCAGCTCCTTCAGGGGAACCGGGGAGCTGTTTTTT	CASSSFRGTGELFF
TRBD2	15	TRBJ2-4	TRBV29-1	NA	TGCAGCGTCCGAGGGGCTAGCGGGAGTTCGGACATTCAGTACTTC	CSVRGASGSSDIQYF
TRBD1	15	TRBJ2-7	TRBV6-2/TRBV6-3	NA	TGTGCCAGCAGTTACGAGGGACAGGACTTTTACGAGCAGTACTTC	CASSYEGQDFYEQYF
NA	14	TRBJ1-5	TRBV27	NA	TGTGCCAGCAGTGCAGTCAGGGGAAATCAGCCCCAGCATTTT	CASSAVRGNQPQHF
TRBD2	17	TRBJ2-2	TRBV27	NA	TGTGCCAGCACCTACCGAGCCGGGAGGGCCCTAAACGGGGAGCTGTTTTTT	CASTYRAGRALNGELFF
NA	15	TRBJ2-7	TRBV3-1/TRBV3-2	NA	TGTGCCAGCAGCCAAGACCTAGCGTGGACCTACGAGCAGTACTTC	CASSQDLAWTYEQYF
NA	15	TRBJ1-1	TRBV27	NA	TGTGCCAGCAGTTTATATAGGGTAGGGGACACTGAAGCTTTCTTT	CASSLYRVGDTEAFF
NA	14	TRBJ2-5	TRBV28	NA	TGTGCCAGCAGTTTAAGACGGCCACAAGAGACCCAGTACTTC	CASSLRRPQETQYF
NA	13	TRBJ2-1	TRBV6-6	NA	TGTGCCAGCAGTTACTCTTTTGGGAATGAGCAGTTCTTC	CASSYSFGNEQFF
NA	12	TRBJ2-7	TRBV3-1/TRBV3-2	NA	TGTGCCAGCAGCCGAAGGTCTCGGGAGCAGTACTTC	CASSRRSREQYF
NA	13	TRBJ1-1	TRBV27	NA	TGTGCCAGCAGTTTCCGACGGAACACTGAAGCTTTCTTT	CASSFRRNTEAFF
TRBD2	17	TRBJ2-2	TRBV4-2	NA	TGTGCCAGCAGCAAGCCACTAGCGGGAGGGAGGACCGGGGAGCTGTTTTTT	CASSKPLAGGRTGELFF
TRBD2	17	TRBJ2-7	TRBV6-2/TRBV6-3	once	TGTGCCAGCAGTTTGGGACTAGCGGGAGGTCTCTCCTACGAGCAGTACTTC	CASSLGLAGGLSYEQYF
NA	13	TRBJ1-1	TRBV9	once	TGTGCCAGCAGCGTAGGGGGAGCGACTGAAGCTTTCTTT	CASSVGGATEAFF